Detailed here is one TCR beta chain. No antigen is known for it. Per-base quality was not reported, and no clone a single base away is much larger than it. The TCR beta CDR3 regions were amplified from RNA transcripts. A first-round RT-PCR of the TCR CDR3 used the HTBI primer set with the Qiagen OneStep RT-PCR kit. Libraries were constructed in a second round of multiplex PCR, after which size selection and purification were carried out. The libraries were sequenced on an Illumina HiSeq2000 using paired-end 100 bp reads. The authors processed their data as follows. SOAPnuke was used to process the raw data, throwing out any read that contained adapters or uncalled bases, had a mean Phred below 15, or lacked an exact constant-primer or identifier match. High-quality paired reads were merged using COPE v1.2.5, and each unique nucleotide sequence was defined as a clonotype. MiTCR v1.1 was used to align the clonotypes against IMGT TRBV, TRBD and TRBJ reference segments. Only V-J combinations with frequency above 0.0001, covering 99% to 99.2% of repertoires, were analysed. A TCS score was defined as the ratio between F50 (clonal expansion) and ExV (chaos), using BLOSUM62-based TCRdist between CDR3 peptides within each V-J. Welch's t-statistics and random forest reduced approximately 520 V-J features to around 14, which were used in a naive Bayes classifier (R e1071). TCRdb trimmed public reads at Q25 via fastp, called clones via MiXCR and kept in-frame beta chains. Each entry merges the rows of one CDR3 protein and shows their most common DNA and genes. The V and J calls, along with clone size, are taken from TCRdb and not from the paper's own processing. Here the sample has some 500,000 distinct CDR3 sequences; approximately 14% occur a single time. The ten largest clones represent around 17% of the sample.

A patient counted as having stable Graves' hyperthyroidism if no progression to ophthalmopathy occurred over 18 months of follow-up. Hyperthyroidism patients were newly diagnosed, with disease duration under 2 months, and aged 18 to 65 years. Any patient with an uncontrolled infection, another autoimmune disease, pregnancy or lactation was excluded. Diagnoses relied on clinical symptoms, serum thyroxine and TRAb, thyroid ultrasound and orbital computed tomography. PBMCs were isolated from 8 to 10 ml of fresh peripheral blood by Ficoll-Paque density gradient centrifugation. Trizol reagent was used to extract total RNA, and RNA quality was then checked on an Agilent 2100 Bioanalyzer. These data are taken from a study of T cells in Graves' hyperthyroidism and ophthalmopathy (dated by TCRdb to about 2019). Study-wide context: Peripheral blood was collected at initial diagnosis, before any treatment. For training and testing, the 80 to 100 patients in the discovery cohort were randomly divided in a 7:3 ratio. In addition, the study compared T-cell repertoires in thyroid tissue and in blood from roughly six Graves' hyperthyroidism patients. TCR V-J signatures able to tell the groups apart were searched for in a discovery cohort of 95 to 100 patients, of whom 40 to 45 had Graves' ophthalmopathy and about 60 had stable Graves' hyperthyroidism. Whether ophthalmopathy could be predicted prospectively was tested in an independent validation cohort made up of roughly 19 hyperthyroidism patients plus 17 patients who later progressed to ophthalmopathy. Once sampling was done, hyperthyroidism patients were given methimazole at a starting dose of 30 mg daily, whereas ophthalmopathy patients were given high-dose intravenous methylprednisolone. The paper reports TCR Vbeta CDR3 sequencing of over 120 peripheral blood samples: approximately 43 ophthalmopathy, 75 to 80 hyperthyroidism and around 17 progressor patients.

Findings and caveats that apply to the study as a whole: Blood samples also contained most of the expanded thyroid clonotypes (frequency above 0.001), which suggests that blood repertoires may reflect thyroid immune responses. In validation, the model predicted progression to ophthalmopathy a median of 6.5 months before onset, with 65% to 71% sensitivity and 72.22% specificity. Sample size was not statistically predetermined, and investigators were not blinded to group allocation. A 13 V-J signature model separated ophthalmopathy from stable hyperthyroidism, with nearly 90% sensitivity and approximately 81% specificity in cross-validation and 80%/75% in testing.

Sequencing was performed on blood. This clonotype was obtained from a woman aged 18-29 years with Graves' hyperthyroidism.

This receptor carries the CDR3 CASSYGWGSGLQFF. The sequenced DNA: TGTGCCAGCAGTTACGGGTGGGGTAGCGGGTTGCAGTTCTTC. The chain is made from TRBV6-2 or TRBV6-3 and TRBJ2-1; 7 bases in the middle match TRBD2. Ends trimmed: V by 2 bases, J by 12 bases; bases unmatched to a gene: 10. From a lookup of the germline V gene, CDR1 and CDR2 are MNHEY and SVGEGT. The CDR3 covers 14 residues, taking in both the cysteine and the phenylalanine. The CDR3 DNA has 42 bases and is translated from base 1.